This T cell receptor beta chain was profiled in a study of OX40 agonist ivuxolimab in advanced cancers. In the study overall: While on treatment, patients had intravenous ivuxolimab at 0.01 to 10 mg/kg every 2 weeks.

This CDR3 spans 13 amino acids. Trimming removed 2 bases at V and 4 bases at J, with 9 bases between. CDR1 is SNHLY and CDR2 is FYNNEI in the germline V gene. Remarks on this clone: Its specificity is unknown.

The repertoire was sequenced with immunoSEQ multiplex PCR; TCRdb's copy has only in-frame clones and lacks some. The table includes under 60,000 clones, 70% to 90% detected once. Study-level results: CD8+ T cells averaged more expanded clones than CD4+.

The specimen comprised CD4+ or CD8+ T cells sorted from blood, sampled in a trial of the OX40 agonist ivuxolimab. The clonotype originates from an adult with an advanced solid tumor such as melanoma, head and neck, liver or kidney cancer. This sequence joins TRBV2 and TRBJ2-7, with D perhaps TRBD2 (5 bases). The CDR3 DNA sequence: TGTGCCAGCAGTGAAAACCGGGATTACGAGCAGTACTTC. As protein: CASSENRDYEQYF.